These 19 T cell receptor beta chains came from one sample sequenced in a study of T cells after yellow fever vaccination. TCRdb itself ran the 5' RACE reads through MiXCR, one entry per CDR3 protein. The sample yields 45,000 to 60,000 distinct CDR3 sequences, 5% to 6.5% seen once. Sequences were derived from PBMCs, either bulk or a sorted T-cell subset (CD4+, CD8+, memory, or dextramer-sorted; not recorded which), sampled on the day of the yellow fever booster vaccination. All receptors come from a man aged 18 to 35 who received the YFV17D yellow fever vaccine.

The sample holds many counts of this clonotype. The genes are TRBV4-1 and TRBJ1-5, with 8 bases lining up with TRBD1. The CDR3 sequence is 18 residues long. Germline loops: CDR1 MGHRA, CDR2 YSYEKL. J gave up 4 bases and V 0 bases, and 11 bases lay outside the gene matches. The DNA for the CDR3 is TGCGCCAGCAGCCAAGATCCCATCCCAGACAGGGGAAATCAGCCCCAGCATTTT. This encodes CASSQDPIPDRGNQPQHF.

This clonotype was seen many times. The genes are TRBV6-5 and TRBJ2-1; 7 bases fit TRBD2. J gave up 7 bases and V 6 bases, and 12 bases lay outside the gene matches. Germline values: CDR1 MNHEY, CDR2 SVGAGI. There are 15 residues in the CDR3. CDR3 in DNA: TGTGCCAGCAGCTCTGGGGGGGGGGTAACGAATGAGCAGTTCTTC. Its protein product is CASSSGGGVTNEQFF.

The rearrangement joins TRBV10-3 to TRBJ2-7, with D maybe TRBD1 (6 bases). The germline V gene has CDR1 ENHRY and CDR2 SYGVKD. The CDR3 is 16 residues long. V was clipped by 0 bases and J by 4 bases, with 16 bases between them. The CDR3 sequence is CAISESAGVLPYEQYV. The CDR3 bases are TGTGCCATCAGTGAGTCTGCAGGGGTTCTCCCATACGAGCAGTACGTC.

There are many counts of this clonotype. The CDR3, as DNA: TGTGCCAGCAGCTTAGATGTAGCGGGGGGCTTAGTGGGAGAGACCCAGTACTTC. This sequence encodes CASSLDVAGGLVGETQYF. The chain joins TRBV11-2 to TRBJ2-5; 10 bases fit TRBD2. V lost 0 bases to trimming and J lost 4 bases; unmatched junction nucleotides: 11. The CDR3 length is 18 residues. In germline, CDR1 is SGHAT, CDR2 FQNNGV.

This clonotype has ten or more counts. The chain has TRBV10-3 and TRBJ2-7; 9 bases align to TRBD2. V was pared by 4 bases and J by 0 bases, with 4 bases of the junction left unmatched. The germline V gene has CDR1 ENHRY and CDR2 SYGVKD. The CDR3 totals 15 residues. CDR3 sequence reads: CAISGVAGVSYEQYF. The CDR3 DNA sequence: TGTGCCATCAGTGGGGTAGCGGGGGTCTCCTACGAGCAGTACTTC.

This clonotype was counted many times. The chain is built from TRBV7-3 and TRBJ2-1; possibly TRBD1 or TRBD2 for D (6 bases each). Trimming pared 5 bases from V and 10 bases from J, leaving 12 bases between. The CDR3 has 12 residues. Germline V gene data show CDR1 as SGHTA and CDR2 as FQGTGA. CDR3 residues: CASSQLGGEQFF. The CDR3 DNA reads as TGTGCCAGCAGCCAACTGGGGGGCGAGCAGTTCTTC.

This clonotype was observed many times. This rearrangement joins TRBV5-1 to TRBJ2-7; 9 nucleotides align to TRBD2. V trimming: 5 bases; J trimming: 3 bases; junction bases outside the gene matches: 3. The CDR3 spans 13 residues. CDR1 is SGHRS and CDR2 is YFSETQ in the germline V gene. CDR3 amino acids: CASRLAGVYEQYF. In nucleotides, the CDR3 is TGCGCCAGCAGACTAGCGGGTGTCTACGAGCAGTACTTC.

This clonotype was counted many times. The chain links TRBV7-3 to TRBJ1-6; D gene unclear. CDR1 is SGHTA and CDR2 is FQGTGA in the germline V gene. This CDR3 is 14 amino acids long. Between the trimmed V and J ends, which lost 2 bases and 9 bases, there was a span of 11 bases. CDR3 protein: CASSLEYEGSPLHF. CDR3 in DNA: TGTGCCAGCAGCTTAGAGTATGAGGGTTCACCCCTCCACTTT.

The genes are TRBV5-5 and TRBJ1-2; 7 nucleotides align to TRBD1. This CDR3 region has 13 residues. V lost 3 bases, J lost 7 bases, and 6 bases stayed unmatched. Germline loops: CDR1 SGHKS, CDR2 YYEKEE (reference sequence). The CDR3 coding sequence is TGTGCCAGCAGCTCCTGGACAGGCGGTGGCTACACCTTC. Its protein is CASSSWTGGGYTF.

On this clonotype: No conserved phenylalanine or tryptophan is present at the end of the CDR3, so a read error is the likely explanation. The DNA is left out, because the CDR3 cannot be placed on it with certainty; the CDR3 is given as TCRdb lists it. This sequence joins TRBV19 and TRBJ1-5. The CDR3 is 8 residues long, ends included. Per the germline V gene, CDR1 is LNHDA and CDR2 is SQIVND (reference sequence). The chain's CDR3 is CASSGTFL.

The sample holds many counts of this clonotype. The chain joins TRBV4-1 to TRBJ1-1, with D possibly being TRBD1 (5 bases). Trimming took off 5 bases at V and 5 bases at J, with 12 bases between the two ends. CDR1 MGHRA and CDR2 YSYEKL come from the germline V gene. This CDR3 is built from 13 residues. The CDR3 region is CASSWGPGTEAFF. As DNA, the CDR3 is TGCGCCAGCAGCTGGGGCCCGGGGACTGAAGCTTTCTTT.

This clonotype has just a few counts. This sequence joins TRBV4-1 and TRBJ2-2; the D gene could be TRBD1 or TRBD2 (6 bases each). CDR1 is MGHRA, CDR2 YSYEKL, per germline. Trimming shortened V by 0 bases and J by 2 bases, and 13 bases separated the two germline ends. This CDR3 has 17 residues. The CDR3 nucleotides read TGCGCCAGCAGCCAAGAGGCGGCGGGGACAAACACCGGGGAGCTGTTTTTT. Protein: CASSQEAAGTNTGELFF.

In its sample, this clonotype was seen many times. The chain combines TRBV4-3 with TRBJ1-6; no firm D call. Between the trimmed V and J ends, which lost 0 bases and 5 bases, there was a span of 5 bases. Per the germline V gene, CDR1 is LGHNA and CDR2 is YSLEER. This CDR3 spans 14 amino acids. CDR3 sequence (DNA): TGCGCCAGCAGCCAAGATGAGAATAATTCACCCCTCCACTTT. Amino acid sequence: CASSQDENNSPLHF.

In its sample, this clonotype was seen many times. V usage is TRBV5-1 and J usage is TRBJ2-3; D may be TRBD1 (6 bases). The CDR3 has 14 amino acids. From germline, CDR1 is SGHRS and CDR2 YFSETQ. Trimming pared 4 bases from V and 2 bases from J, leaving 11 bases between. CDR3 sequence: CASSAGETTDTQYF. CDR3 nucleotide sequence: TGCGCCAGCAGCGCAGGGGAGACCACAGATACGCAGTATTTT. The whole variable domain, remainder taken from reference TRBV5-1 and TRBJ2-3, is KAGVTQTPRYLIKTRGQQVTLSCSPISGHRSVSWYQQTPGQGLQFLFEYFSETQRNKGNFPGRFSGRQFSNSRSEMNVSTLELGDSALYLCASSAGETTDTQYFGPGTRLTVL.

The chain joins TRBV7-6 to TRBJ2-5; TRBD2 might be the D (5 bases). This CDR3 has 16 amino acids. With 6 bases removed from V and 2 bases from J, the gap between germline ends came to 19 bases. Germline V gene lookup returns CDR1 SGHVS and CDR2 FNYEAQ. In DNA, the CDR3 is TGTGCCAGCAGAGGAGGATGGTGGCTGTTTCAAGAGACCCAGTACTTC. Its protein product is CASRGGWWLFQETQYF.

This clonotype was detected only a few times. V is TRBV7-2 and J is TRBJ2-5, with D possibly matching TRBD1 (5 bases). CDR3 length: 14 amino acids. Between the trimmed V and J ends, which lost 3 bases and 5 bases, there was a span of 13 bases. From germline, CDR1 is SGHTA and CDR2 FQGNSA. The CDR3 region has the DNA TGTGCCAGCAGCTTTTCGCAGGGCTGGGAGACCCAGTACTTC. It yields the protein CASSFSQGWETQYF.

This clonotype was seen more than once but under ten times. V is TRBV19 and J is TRBJ1-3; D ambiguous. Trimming took off 3 bases at V and 3 bases at J, with 15 bases between the two ends. This CDR3 contains 16 residues. Germline V lookup: CDR1 LNHDA, CDR2 SQIVND (reference sequence). The CDR3: CASSIGRRVYGNTIYF. As DNA, the CDR3 is TGTGCCAGTAGTATCGGTCGCCGGGTTTATGGAAACACCATATATTTT. The whole variable domain, filled in from reference TRBV19 and TRBJ1-3, reads DGGITQSPKYLFRKEGQNVTLSCEQNLNHDAMYWYRQDPGQGLRLIYYSQIVNDFQKGDIAEGYSVSREKKESFPLTVTSAQKNPTAFYLCASSIGRRVYGNTIYFGEGSWLTVV.

This clonotype showed up many times. This chain links TRBV5-1 with TRBJ1-1; perhaps TRBD1 as D (5 bases). The CDR3 is 11 residues long. Germline lookup yields CDR1 SGHRS and CDR2 YFSETQ. The V gene lost 0 bases and the J gene lost 9 bases, with 6 bases spanning the gap. Here the CDR3 DNA reads TGCGCCAGCAGCTTGGGACAGAAAGCTTTCTTT. Translated: CASSLGQKAFF.

The V and J genes are TRBV14 and TRBJ2-1; tentatively, D is TRBD2 (5 bases). The CDR3 has 15 residues. V dropped 0 bases and J dropped 3 bases, with 9 bases sitting between them. Germline assignment: CDR1 SGHDN and CDR2 FVKESK. The DNA of the CDR3 is TGTGCCAGCAGCCAAGATTCAGGACTCTACAATGAGCAGTTCTTC. It translates to CASSQDSGLYNEQFF.